The next 4 T cell receptor beta chains were all read from a single sample in a study of regulatory T cells in long-lasting Graves disease. Time point: newly diagnosed GD, antithyroid drugs for less than 3 months. Isolated PBMC RNA provided the starting material for the TCR library. Building of the TCR beta libraries involved iRepertoire HTBI primers and Arm-PCR of CDR3 regions. One entry per CDR3 protein results from TCRdb running MiXCR on the multiplex PCR reads. The repertoire consists of approximately 460,000 distinct CDR3 sequences, with roughly 15% occurring once and the leading ten covering around 10%. These data were also reused for a study on T cells in Graves' hyperthyroidism and ophthalmopathy.

The sample here was peripheral blood mononuclear cells (PBMCs), taken at new diagnosis, from a patient treated with antithyroid drugs. The receptors come from a woman in her twenties or thirties with Graves disease.

This clonotype was found many times. V and J are TRBV18 and TRBJ2-1, with 10 bases that match TRBD2. CDR3 size: 14 residues. The J segment lost 9 bases and the V segment lost 2 bases, leaving 4 bases of the junction unmatched. The germline V gene encodes CDR1 KGHSH and CDR2 LQKENI. This CDR3 reads CASSPGLADTEQFF. CDR3 nucleotides: TGTGCCAGCTCACCAGGACTAGCGGACACTGAGCAGTTCTTC.

This clonotype was picked up many times. The chain recombines TRBV19 with TRBJ1-1; D not certain. V shed 8 bases and J shed 5 bases, with 15 bases lying between them. Germline V gene data show CDR1 as LNHDA and CDR2 as SQIVND (reference sequence). This CDR3 is built from 13 residues. CDR3 DNA sequence: TGTGCCAGTGGAATTGGGGTGAGGACTGAAGCTTTCTTT. Protein: CASGIGVRTEAFF.

This clonotype occurred many times. This chain connects TRBV7-9 to TRBJ2-7; 7 bases line up with TRBD1. J gave up 3 bases and V 2 bases, and 4 bases lay outside the gene matches. The CDR3 runs 14 residues. CDR1 is SEHNR, CDR2 FQNEAQ, per germline (reference sequence). The CDR3 region has the DNA TGTGCCAGCAGCTTAACGGGACAGAACTACGAGCAGTACTTC. Its translation is CASSLTGQNYEQYF. Full variable domain (remainder filled in from reference TRBV7-9 and TRBJ2-7): DTGVSQNPRHKITKRGQNVTFRCDPISEHNRLYWYRQTLGQGPEFLTYFQNEAQLEKSRLLSDRFSAERPKGSFSTLEIQRTEQGDSAMYLCASSLTGQNYEQYFGPGTRLTVT.

V gene TRBV19 combines with J gene TRBJ1-2; 10 nucleotides align to TRBD1. The V and J ends lost 6 bases and 7 bases, in that order; junction bases with no gene match: 11. This CDR3 contains 15 residues. Germline values: CDR1 LNHDA, CDR2 SQIVND (reference sequence). The CDR3 loop reads CASSRIDRGLAGYTF. The CDR3 DNA reads as TGTGCCAGTAGCCGGATTGACAGGGGGCTCGCTGGCTACACCTTC. Full variable domain (remainder filled in from reference TRBV19 and TRBJ1-2): DGGITQSPKYLFRKEGQNVTLSCEQNLNHDAMYWYRQDPGQGLRLIYYSQIVNDFQKGDIAEGYSVSREKKESFPLTVTSAQKNPTAFYLCASSRIDRGLAGYTFGSGTRLTVV.